This is a list of T cell receptor beta chains from one sample in a study of blood T cell repertoires in COVID-19. TCRdb keeps only in-frame clones here, not all; method: immunoSEQ multiplex PCR. The table records around 270,000 clones, approximately 90% of them present only once. Source material: peripheral blood. The receptor source for this set is a man aged 60 to 75 who had recovered from COVID-19. The CDR3 runs from the conserved cysteine through the conserved F or W. Fields, in order: CDR3 protein, CDR3 DNA, clone size, D gene, V gene, J gene. The D gene is left open where the match is weak. The listing skips clone size in some rows; elsewhere it reads once, few, many or a size class.

CASSPVTGDNSPLHF	TGTGCCAGCTCACCAGTGACGGGAGATAATTCACCCCTCCACTTT	few	-	TRBV18	TRBJ1-6
CASSVGGTNTGELFF	TGTGCCAGCAGCGTAGGCGGAACCAACACCGGGGAGCTGTTTTTT	-	-	TRBV9	TRBJ2-2
CASGATGRTDTQYF	TGTGCCAGCGGGGCGACAGGGCGCACAGATACGCAGTATTTT	-	TRBD1	TRBV13	TRBJ2-3
CASSLGTGLSETQYF	TGCGCCAGCAGCTTGGGAACGGGTTTATCGGAGACCCAGTACTTC	-	-	TRBV5-1	TRBJ2-5
CASSPVGDSNTGELFF	TGTGCCAGCAGCCCGGTCGGGGATTCCAACACCGGGGAGCTGTTTTTT	-	-	TRBV13	TRBJ2-2
CASSTRQGSYNEQFF	TGTGCCAGCAGCACCCGACAGGGGTCCTACAATGAGCAGTTCTTC	-	TRBD1	TRBV11-2	TRBJ2-1
CASNGRERNEQFF	TGTGCCAGTAACGGCAGGGAAAGGAATGAGCAGTTCTTC	-	-	TRBV19	TRBJ2-1
CASSLGRNTGELFF	TGTGCCAGCAGTTTAGGCAGGAACACCGGGGAGCTGTTTTTT	-	-	TRBV27	TRBJ2-2
CASAKLAGGPADTQYF	TGTGCTAGTGCTAAACTAGCGGGGGGGCCCGCAGATACGCAGTATTTT	-	TRBD2	TRBV12-5	TRBJ2-3
CASSPSKGGDTEAFF	TGTGCCAGCTCACCATCAAAGGGGGGGGACACTGAAGCTTTCTTT	-	-	TRBV18	TRBJ1-1
CATGGLAGTDTQYF	TGTGCCACCGGGGGACTAGCGGGGACAGATACGCAGTATTTT	-	TRBD2	TRBV6-5	TRBJ2-3
CASRGLAGGQETQYF	TGTGCCAGCAGAGGACTAGCGGGGGGTCAAGAGACCCAGTACTTC	-	TRBD2	TRBV6-5	TRBJ2-5
CASSQDDRGQTGELFF	TGTGCCAGCAGCCAAGACGACAGGGGGCAAACCGGGGAGCTGTTTTTT	-	TRBD1	TRBV3-1/TRBV3-2	TRBJ2-2
CASSYRQGWKLFF	TGTGCCAGCAGCTACCGACAGGGATGGAAACTGTTTTTT	-	TRBD1	TRBV5-4	TRBJ1-4
CASSDIGGEQFF	TGTGCCAGCAGTGATATCGGGGGTGAGCAGTTCTTC	-	-	TRBV6-1	TRBJ2-1
CASSLIGEAEAFF	TGTGCCAGCAGTTTAATCGGCGAGGCTGAAGCTTTCTTT	-	-	TRBV12-3/TRBV12-4	TRBJ1-1
CASSLGEVVYGYTF	TGTGCCAGCAGCTTAGGCGAGGTGGTCTATGGCTACACCTTC	once	-	TRBV13	TRBJ1-2
CASSWGRTYEQYF	TGTGCCAGCAGTTGGGGGCGAACCTACGAGCAGTACTTC	once	-	TRBV6-2/TRBV6-3	TRBJ2-7
CASSPSGGALETQYF	TGTGCCAGCAGCCCGAGCGGGGGGGCCTTAGAGACCCAGTACTTC	-	TRBD2	TRBV7-3	TRBJ2-5
CASGLWDGGRAYEQYF	TGTGCTAGTGGTTTGTGGGACGGGGGGCGGGCCTACGAGCAGTACTTC	once	-	TRBV12-5	TRBJ2-7
CATSRAGTGGTEAFF	TGTGCCACCAGCAGGGCCGGGACAGGGGGTACTGAAGCTTTCTTT	-	TRBD1	TRBV15	TRBJ1-1
CASSGVSYGGYTF	TGTGCCAGCAGTGGGGTCTCTTACGGGGGCTACACCTTC	once	-	TRBV2	TRBJ1-2
CASTRLQAINEKLFF	TGTGCCAGTACCCGGTTACAGGCGATTAATGAAAAACTGTTTTTT	-	-	TRBV19	TRBJ1-4
CASSQIAGGLSDTQYF	TGCGCCAGCAGCCAGATAGCGGGGGGGCTTTCAGATACGCAGTATTTT	-	TRBD2	TRBV4-1	TRBJ2-3
CASSLGGPTNTGELFF	TGTGCCAGCAGCCTCGGGGGGCCGACGAACACCGGGGAGCTGTTTTTT	-	-	TRBV5-4	TRBJ2-2
CASSPPGHSGGNTIYF	TGTGCCAGCTCACCACCTGGACACTCCGGGGGAAACACCATATATTTT	few	-	TRBV18	TRBJ1-3
CASSLVSGRETQYF	TGTGCCAGCAGCTTAGTGTCAGGGAGGGAGACCCAGTACTTC	-	-	TRBV7-2	TRBJ2-5
CASSTRGGQETQYF	TGTGCCAGCAGCACGCGGGGGGGCCAAGAGACCCAGTACTTC	-	TRBD2	TRBV27	TRBJ2-5